The next 21 T cell receptor beta chains were all read from a single sample in a study of T cell repertoires in cytomegalovirus infection. In TCRdb, the reads were re-called with MiXCR into one record per CDR3 protein. The sample lists around 230,000 distinct CDR3 sequences; about 40% were seen once. The antigens these receptors bind are not known. The sequenced sample was CD8+ T cells from cultured PBMCs, obtained from culture after CMV antigen stimulation. The receptors were gathered from a human donor in good health (CMV status not recorded). Some clones in this sample may be carry-over from other donors' samples.

The V and J genes are TRBV11-2 and TRBJ1-2; TRBD1 might be the D (5 bases). V shed 2 bases and J shed 1 base, with 14 bases lying between them. The CDR3 has 16 amino acids. Germline values: CDR1 SGHAT, CDR2 FQNNGV. The CDR3 DNA sequence: TGTGCCAGCAGCTTAAGGGACGGCCACAGTAACTATGGCTACACCTTC. This codes for CASSLRDGHSNYGYTF.

This clonotype occurred a few times. This rearrangement joins TRBV27 to TRBJ1-6; 9 nucleotides align to TRBD1. This CDR3 contains 15 residues. The V gene end was trimmed by 6 bases and the J gene end by 5 bases; junction bases not matched to a gene: 5. Germline CDR1 MNHEY, CDR2 SMNVEV (reference sequence). Here the CDR3 reads CASRWGTGNNSPLHF. The CDR3 DNA follows: TGTGCCAGCAGGTGGGGGACAGGGAATAATTCACCCCTCCACTTT.

This chain uses TRBV4-2 with TRBJ2-1, with D hard to call. Germline CDR1 reads LGHNA; CDR2 reads YNFKEQ. The CDR3 runs 12 residues. Deletions cut 4 bases from V and 7 bases from J, with 8 bases between. DNA for the CDR3: TGTGCCAGCAGCCGCGCCGGGAATGAGCAGTTCTTC. Protein product: CASSRAGNEQFF.

With respect to this clonotype: A much larger clonotype is one base distant, so this may be a read error. The V and J genes are TRBV28 and TRBJ2-7; D is unresolved. The CDR3 totals 12 residues. Germline V gene lookup returns CDR1 MDHEN and CDR2 SYDVKM. V was cut by 3 bases and J by 3 bases, with 6 bases left in between. The CDR3 sequence is CASSFRVYEQYF. The CDR3 DNA reads TGTGCCAGCAGTTTTAGGGTCTACGAGCAGTACTTC.

The chain has TRBV12-3 or TRBV12-4 and TRBJ2-5, with 11 bases aligning to TRBD2. The CDR3 totals 15 residues. With V trimmed by 6 bases and J by 0 bases, 3 bases remained unmatched. The CDR3 DNA reads as TGTGCCAGCAGGGCTAGCGGGGGGAACCAAGAGACCCAGTACTTC. It is translated as CASRASGGNQETQYF.

This clonotype was counted a few times. The rearrangement links TRBV6-1 to TRBJ1-4, with TRBD1 as a possible D gene (5 bases). Germline CDR1 and CDR2: MNHNS and SASEGT. Trimming stripped 4 bases from V and 2 bases from J, with 11 bases between. The CDR3 is 15 amino acids. CDR3 in amino acids: CASSGSGTTNEKLFF. The CDR3, as DNA: TGTGCCAGCAGTGGCTCAGGGACGACTAATGAAAAACTGTTTTTT.

This clonotype was recorded many times. The chain carries TRBV7-8 and TRBJ2-7; 16 positions agree with TRBD2. The J segment lost 7 bases and the V segment lost 2 bases, leaving 14 bases of the junction unmatched. The V gene's germline CDR1 is SGHVS and CDR2 FQNEAQ. The length of the CDR3 is 19 residues. CDR3: CASSLTPGLAGGNRSEQYF. CDR3 coding DNA: TGTGCCAGCAGCTTAACCCCGGGACTAGCGGGAGGGAATAGGAGTGAGCAGTACTTC.

This clonotype was found many times. The V call is TRBV11-2, the J call TRBJ2-7; D might be TRBD1 or TRBD2, each matching 5 bases. Looked up from germline, CDR1 is SGHAT and CDR2 is FQNNGV. V was shortened by 3 bases and J by 1 base, with 13 bases between the two germline ends. The CDR3 runs 15 residues. This CDR3 reads CASSLTGTLSYEQYF. CDR3 nucleotide sequence: TGTGCCAGCAGCTTGACCGGGACCCTGTCCTACGAGCAGTACTTC.

Note on this clonotype: Compared with germline, one end of the junction differs, possibly owing to a read error. V is TRBV27 and J is TRBJ1-2; TRBD1 aligns across 12 bases. CDR1 and CDR2 from the germline V gene are MNHEY and SMNVEV (reference sequence). The CDR3 covers 13 residues. The CDR3 DNA follows: TGTGCCAGCTATGGGACAGGGGGCCATGGCCACACCTTC. It translates to CASYGTGGHGHTF.

The CDR3 reads CASSLWKGAGDNSPLHF. Here the CDR3 DNA reads TGTGCCAGCAGCTTATGGAAAGGGGCAGGGGATAATTCACCCCTCCACTTT. The chain combines TRBV11-2 with TRBJ1-6; TRBD1 is a possible D gene (6 bases). The CDR3 has 17 residues. Germline V gene sequence: CDR1 SGHAT, CDR2 FQNNGV. V was cut by 2 bases and J by 5 bases, with 16 bases left in between.

The CDR3 nucleotides are TGTGCCAGCAGTACCATCCCCAGGGCGACTAGCGGGCCCTACAATGAGCAGTTCTTC. It codes for CASSTIPRATSGPYNEQFF. The chain combines TRBV28 with TRBJ2-1; 10 bases line up with TRBD2. This CDR3 comprises 19 residues. Germline V gene lookup returns CDR1 MDHEN and CDR2 SYDVKM. V shed 5 bases and J 2 bases; nucleotides not matched to a gene: 15.

The sample holds a few counts of this clonotype. The rearrangement links TRBV7-6 to TRBJ2-1; 7 bases line up with TRBD2. V lost 0 bases and J lost 0; bases outside the gene matches: 14. The CDR3 spans 20 residues. From germline, CDR1 is SGHVS and CDR2 FNYEAQ. The CDR3 region has the DNA TGTGCCAGCAGCTTAGCGGAGCAGCGGGGAGAAGCGAGCTCCTACAATGAGCAGTTCTTC. This encodes CASSLAEQRGEASSYNEQFF.

This clonotype was seen only a few times. This rearrangement joins TRBV11-2 to TRBJ1-4, with no clear D. Germline V lookup: CDR1 SGHAT, CDR2 FQNNGV. The ends were cut back, 3 bases at V and 8 bases at J, with 10 bases in the middle. The CDR3 loop spans 13 amino acids. The CDR3, as DNA: TGTGCCAGCAGCTTCTCCGGCGAAGAAAAACTGTTTTTT. Protein product: CASSFSGEEKLFF.

The V and J genes are TRBV20-1 and TRBJ1-1; possibly TRBD1 for D (6 bases). V was clipped by 2 bases and J by 6 bases, with 13 bases between them. Germline V gene data show CDR1 as DFQATT and CDR2 as SNEGSKA (reference sequence). The CDR3 is 13 amino acids. The CDR3 coding sequence is TGCAGTGCTAGACCACAGGGCTGGGCTGAAGCTTTCTTT. It encodes CSARPQGWAEAFF.

This chain joins TRBV20-1 and TRBJ2-3; D is uncertain. Trimming shortened V by 3 bases and J by 2 bases, and 18 bases separated the two germline ends. CDR1 is DFQATT and CDR2 is SNEGSKA in the germline V gene (reference sequence). This CDR3 has 16 residues. Written as DNA, the CDR3 is TGCAGTGCTAGGATCTTAGGAGCCTTTGACACAGATACGCAGTATTTT. Residues: CSARILGAFDTDTQYF.

The chain has TRBV9 and TRBJ2-7; 8 bases align to TRBD2. Germline loops: CDR1 SGDLS, CDR2 YYNGEE. J gave up 0 bases and V 0 bases, and 2 bases lay outside the gene matches. The CDR3 is 15 amino acids. The DNA of the CDR3 is TGTGCCAGCAGCGTAGCGGGGGGGAGCTCCTACGAGCAGTACTTC. This codes for CASSVAGGSSYEQYF.

The rearrangement joins TRBV20-1 to TRBJ2-3, with D unresolved. Germline V gene lookup returns CDR1 DFQATT and CDR2 SNEGSKA (reference sequence). This CDR3 comprises 13 residues. Trimming left V 6 bases short and J 8 bases short, with 18 bases between. In DNA form, the CDR3 reads TGCAGTGCGACGGCGTGGGAAGGACGTACGCAGTATTTT. Its translation is CSATAWEGRTQYF.

The chain uses TRBV3-1 and TRBJ2-1, with TRBD1 identical over 7 bases. The CDR3 covers 17 residues. CDR1 LGHDT and CDR2 YNNKEL come from the germline V gene (reference sequence). Germline trimming cut 3 bases from V and 3 bases from J; bases unmatched to any gene: 11. The CDR3 sequence: CASSHSLGQLDYNEQFF. The CDR3 coding sequence is TGTGCCAGCAGCCATTCATTGGGACAGTTAGACTACAATGAGCAGTTCTTC.

This chain uses TRBV5-1 with TRBJ1-4; D is uncertain. The V end was cut by 4 bases, the J end by 0 bases, with 10 bases between. Germline assignment: CDR1 SGHRS and CDR2 YFSETQ. The CDR3 has 15 residues. The CDR3 sequence: CASSHHTATNEKLFF. DNA of the CDR3: TGCGCCAGCAGCCATCACACTGCAACTAATGAAAAACTGTTTTTT.

This clonotype was detected ten times or more. The V gene is TRBV20-1, the J gene TRBJ1-2, with D maybe TRBD1 (6 bases). V lost 5 bases, J lost 7 bases, and 23 bases lay in between. There are 15 residues in the CDR3. Germline CDR1 DFQATT, CDR2 SNEGSKA (reference sequence). The CDR3 DNA reads TGCAGTGCTCAAAGACGACAGGAGACCTTCGGTGGCTACACCTTC. Translated: CSAQRRQETFGGYTF.

The chain combines TRBV13 with TRBJ2-7, with D uncertain. CDR1 and CDR2 (germline): PRHDT, FYEKMQ (reference sequence). The CDR3 totals 13 residues. V gave up 5 bases and J gave up 7 bases, with 15 bases separating them. CDR3 in DNA: TGTGCCAGCAGCCCCTCATACAACGCGGAGCAGTACTTC. This encodes CASSPSYNAEQYF.